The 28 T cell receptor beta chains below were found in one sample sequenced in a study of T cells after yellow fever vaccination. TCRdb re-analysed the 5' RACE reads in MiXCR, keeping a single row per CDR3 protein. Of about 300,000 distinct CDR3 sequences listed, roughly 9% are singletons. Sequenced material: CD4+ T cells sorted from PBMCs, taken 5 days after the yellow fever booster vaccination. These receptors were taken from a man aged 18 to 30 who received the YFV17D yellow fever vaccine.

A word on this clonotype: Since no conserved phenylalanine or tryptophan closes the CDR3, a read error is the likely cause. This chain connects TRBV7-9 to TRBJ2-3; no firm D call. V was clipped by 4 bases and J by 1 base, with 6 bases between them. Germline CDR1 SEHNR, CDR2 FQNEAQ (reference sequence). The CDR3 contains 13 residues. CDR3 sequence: CASSWSRTDTQYL. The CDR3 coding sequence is TGTGCCAGCAGCTGGTCACGCACAGATACGCAGTATCTT.

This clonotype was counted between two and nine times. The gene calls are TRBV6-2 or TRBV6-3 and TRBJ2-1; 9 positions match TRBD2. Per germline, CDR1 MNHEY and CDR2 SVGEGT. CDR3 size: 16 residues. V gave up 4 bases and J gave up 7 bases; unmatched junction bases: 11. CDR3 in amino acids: CASSSFGGGAFNEQFF. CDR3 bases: TGTGCCAGCAGTTCCTTTGGCGGGGGGGCCTTTAATGAGCAGTTCTTC.

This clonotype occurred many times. The CDR3 region has the DNA TGTGCCACCAGCCTAGCCAGTGCGAATGAGCAGTTCTTC. It translates to CATSLASANEQFF. V usage is TRBV15 and J usage is TRBJ2-1, with a weak D call TRBD2 (5 bases). CDR1 is LNHNV and CDR2 is YYDKDF in the germline V gene (reference sequence). The CDR3 is 13 amino acids. Trimming took off 5 bases at V and 7 bases at J, with 12 bases between the two ends.

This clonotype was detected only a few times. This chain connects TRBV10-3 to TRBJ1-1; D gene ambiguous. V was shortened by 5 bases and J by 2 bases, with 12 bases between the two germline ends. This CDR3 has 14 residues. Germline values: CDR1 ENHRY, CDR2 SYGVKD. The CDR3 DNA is TGTGCCATCAGTCAAGGGCCAGCAAACACTGAAGCTTTCTTT. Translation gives CAISQGPANTEAFF.

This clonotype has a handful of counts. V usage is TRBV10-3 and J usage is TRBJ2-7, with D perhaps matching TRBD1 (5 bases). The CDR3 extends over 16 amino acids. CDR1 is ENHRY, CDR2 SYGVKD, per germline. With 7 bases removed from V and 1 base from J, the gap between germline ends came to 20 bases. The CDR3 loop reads CAINERRALRSYEQYV. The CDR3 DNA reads TGTGCCATCAATGAACGCAGGGCCCTCCGGTCCTACGAGCAGTACGTC.

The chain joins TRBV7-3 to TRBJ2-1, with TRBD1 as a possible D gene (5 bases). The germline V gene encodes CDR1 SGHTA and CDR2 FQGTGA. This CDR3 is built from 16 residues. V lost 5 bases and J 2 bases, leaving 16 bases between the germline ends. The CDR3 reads CASSIRGSSPYNEQFF. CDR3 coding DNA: TGTGCCAGCAGCATTAGGGGAAGTAGCCCCTACAATGAGCAGTTCTTC.

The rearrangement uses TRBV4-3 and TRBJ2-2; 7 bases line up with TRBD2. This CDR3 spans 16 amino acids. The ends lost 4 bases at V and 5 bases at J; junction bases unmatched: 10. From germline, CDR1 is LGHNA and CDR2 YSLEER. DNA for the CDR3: TGCGCCAGCAGCCGCAGTTGGGGAGGGATAACCGGGGAGCTGTTTTTT. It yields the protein CASSRSWGGITGELFF.

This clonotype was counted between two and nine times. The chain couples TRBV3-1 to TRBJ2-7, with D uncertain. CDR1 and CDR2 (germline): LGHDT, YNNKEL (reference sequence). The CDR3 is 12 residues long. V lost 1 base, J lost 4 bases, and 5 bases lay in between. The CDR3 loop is CASSQGQYEQYF. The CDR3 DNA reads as TGTGCCAGCAGCCAAGGTCAGTACGAGCAGTACTTC.

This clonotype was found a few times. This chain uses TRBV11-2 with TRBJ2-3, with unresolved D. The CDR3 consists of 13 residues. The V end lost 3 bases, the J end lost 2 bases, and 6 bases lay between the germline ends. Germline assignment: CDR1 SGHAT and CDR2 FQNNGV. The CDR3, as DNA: TGTGCCAGCAGCTTCTCACCCACAGATACGCAGTATTTT. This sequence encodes CASSFSPTDTQYF. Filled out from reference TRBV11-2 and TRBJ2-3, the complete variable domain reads EAGVAQSPRYKIIEKRQSVAFWCNPISGHATLYWYQQILGQGPKLLIQFQNNGVVDDSQLPKDRFSAERLKGVDSTLKIQPAKLEDSAVYLCASSFSPTDTQYFGPGTRLTVL.

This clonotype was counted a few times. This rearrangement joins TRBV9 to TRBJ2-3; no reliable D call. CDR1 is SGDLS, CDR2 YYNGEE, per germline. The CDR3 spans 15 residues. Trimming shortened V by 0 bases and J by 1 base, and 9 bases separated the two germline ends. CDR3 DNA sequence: TGTGCCAGCAGCGTAGCGGGCATGCGCACAGATACGCAGTATTTT. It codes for CASSVAGMRTDTQYF. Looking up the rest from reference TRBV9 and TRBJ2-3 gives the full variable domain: DSGVTQTPKHLITATGQRVTLRCSPRSGDLSVYWYQQSLDQGLQFLIQYYNGEERAKGNILERFSAQQFPDLHSELNLSSLELGDSALYFCASSVAGMRTDTQYFGPGTRLTVL.

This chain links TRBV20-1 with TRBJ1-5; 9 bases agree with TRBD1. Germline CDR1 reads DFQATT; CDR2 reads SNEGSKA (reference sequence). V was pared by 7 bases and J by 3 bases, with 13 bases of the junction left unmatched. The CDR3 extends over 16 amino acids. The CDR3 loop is CSVGPAGQGINQPQHF. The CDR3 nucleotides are TGCAGTGTGGGTCCCGCGGGACAGGGTATCAATCAGCCCCAGCATTTT.

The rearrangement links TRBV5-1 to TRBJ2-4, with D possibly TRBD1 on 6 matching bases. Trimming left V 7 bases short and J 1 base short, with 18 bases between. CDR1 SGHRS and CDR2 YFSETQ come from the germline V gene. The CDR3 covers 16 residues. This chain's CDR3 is CASAPEGEWAKNIQYF. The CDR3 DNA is TGCGCCAGCGCCCCTGAGGGGGAATGGGCCAAAAACATTCAGTACTTC.

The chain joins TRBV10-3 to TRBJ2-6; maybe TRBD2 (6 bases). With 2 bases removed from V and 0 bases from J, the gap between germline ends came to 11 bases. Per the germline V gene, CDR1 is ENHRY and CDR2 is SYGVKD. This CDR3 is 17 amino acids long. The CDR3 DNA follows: TGTGCCATCAGTGAGACGGGACTTCGCTCTGGGGCCAACGTCCTGACTTTC. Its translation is CAISETGLRSGANVLTF.

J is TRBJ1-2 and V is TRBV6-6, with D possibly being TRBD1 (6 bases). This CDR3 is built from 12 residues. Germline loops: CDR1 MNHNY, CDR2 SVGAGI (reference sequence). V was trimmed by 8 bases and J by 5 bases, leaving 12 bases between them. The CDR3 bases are TGTGCCAGCTTTGGGGGCGGTTATGGCTACACCTTC. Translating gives CASFGGGYGYTF.

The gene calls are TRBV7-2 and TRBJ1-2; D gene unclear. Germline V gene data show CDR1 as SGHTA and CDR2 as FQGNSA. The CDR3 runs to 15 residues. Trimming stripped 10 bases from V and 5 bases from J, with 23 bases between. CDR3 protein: CATGLDGGYQYGYTF. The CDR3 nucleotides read TGTGCCACCGGATTGGACGGAGGCTACCAATATGGCTACACCTTC.

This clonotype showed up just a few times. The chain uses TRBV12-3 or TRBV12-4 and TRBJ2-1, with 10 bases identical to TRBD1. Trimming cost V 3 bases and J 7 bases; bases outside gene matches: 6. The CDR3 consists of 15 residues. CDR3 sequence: CASSFQGQGKNEQFF. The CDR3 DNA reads TGTGCCAGCAGTTTCCAGGGACAGGGGAAAAATGAGCAGTTCTTC.

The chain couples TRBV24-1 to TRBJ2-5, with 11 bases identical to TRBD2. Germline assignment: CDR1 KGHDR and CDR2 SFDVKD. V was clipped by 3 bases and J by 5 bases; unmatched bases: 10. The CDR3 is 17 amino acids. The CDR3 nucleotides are TGTGCCACCAGTGATAACAATAGCGGGGGGGCCCGCGAGACCCAGTACTTC. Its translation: CATSDNNSGGARETQYF.

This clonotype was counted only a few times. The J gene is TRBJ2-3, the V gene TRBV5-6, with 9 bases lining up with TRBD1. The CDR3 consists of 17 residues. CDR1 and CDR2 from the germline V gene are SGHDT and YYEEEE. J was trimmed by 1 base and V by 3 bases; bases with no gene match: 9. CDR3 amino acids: CASSSGTGTGRTDTQYF. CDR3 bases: TGTGCCAGCAGCTCCGGGACAGGGACAGGGCGCACAGATACGCAGTATTTT.

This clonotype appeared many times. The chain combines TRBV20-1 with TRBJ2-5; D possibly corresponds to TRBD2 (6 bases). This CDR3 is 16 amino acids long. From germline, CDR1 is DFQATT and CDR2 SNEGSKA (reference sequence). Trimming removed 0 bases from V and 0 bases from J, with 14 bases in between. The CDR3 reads CSARDSAGRYQETQYF. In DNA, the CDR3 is TGCAGTGCTAGAGATAGTGCAGGGAGGTACCAAGAGACCCAGTACTTC.

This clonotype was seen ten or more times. The CDR3 region is CASSRRTGEEETQYF. The CDR3 DNA reads as TGTGCCAGCTCACGTCGGACAGGGGAGGAAGAGACCCAGTACTTC. The chain employs TRBV18 and TRBJ2-5; 9 bases are a match to TRBD1. Germline CDR1 KGHSH, CDR2 LQKENI. J was trimmed by 3 bases and V by 4 bases; bases with no gene match: 6. The CDR3 loop spans 15 amino acids.

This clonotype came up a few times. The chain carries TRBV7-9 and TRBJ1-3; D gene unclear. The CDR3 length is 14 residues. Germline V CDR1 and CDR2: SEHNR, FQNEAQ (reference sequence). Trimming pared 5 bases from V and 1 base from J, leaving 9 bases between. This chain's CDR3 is CASSLANSGNTIYF. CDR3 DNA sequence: TGTGCCAGCAGCCTTGCGAATTCTGGAAACACCATATATTTT.

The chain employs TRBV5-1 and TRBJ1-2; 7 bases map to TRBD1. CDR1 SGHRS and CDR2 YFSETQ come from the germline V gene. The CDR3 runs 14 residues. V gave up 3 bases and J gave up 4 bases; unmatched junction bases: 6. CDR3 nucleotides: TGCGCCAGCAGCTACGGGACAGAGACCTATGGCTACACCTTC. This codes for CASSYGTETYGYTF.

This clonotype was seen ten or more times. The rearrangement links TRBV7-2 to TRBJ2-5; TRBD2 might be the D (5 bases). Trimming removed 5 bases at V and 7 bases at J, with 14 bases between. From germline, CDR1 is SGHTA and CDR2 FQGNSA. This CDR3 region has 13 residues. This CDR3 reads CASSSGWIGTQYF. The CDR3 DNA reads TGTGCCAGCAGCAGCGGTTGGATCGGGACCCAGTACTTC.

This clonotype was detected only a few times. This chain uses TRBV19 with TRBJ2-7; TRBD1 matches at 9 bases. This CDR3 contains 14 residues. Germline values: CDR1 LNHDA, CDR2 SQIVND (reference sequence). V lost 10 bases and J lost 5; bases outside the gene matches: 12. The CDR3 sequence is CATEDGQGFDEQYF. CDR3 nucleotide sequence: TGTGCCACCGAAGACGGACAGGGGTTTGACGAGCAGTACTTC. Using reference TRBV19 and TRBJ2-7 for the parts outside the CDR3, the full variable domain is DGGITQSPKYLFRKEGQNVTLSCEQNLNHDAMYWYRQDPGQGLRLIYYSQIVNDFQKGDIAEGYSVSREKKESFPLTVTSAQKNPTAFYLCATEDGQGFDEQYFGPGTRLTVT.

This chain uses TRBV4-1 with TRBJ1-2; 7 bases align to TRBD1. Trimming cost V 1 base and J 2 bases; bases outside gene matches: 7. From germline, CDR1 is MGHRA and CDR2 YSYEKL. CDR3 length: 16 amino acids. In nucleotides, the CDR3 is TGCGCCAGCAGCCAAGTCGGTACAGGGGCAAACTATGGCTACACCTTC. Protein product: CASSQVGTGANYGYTF.

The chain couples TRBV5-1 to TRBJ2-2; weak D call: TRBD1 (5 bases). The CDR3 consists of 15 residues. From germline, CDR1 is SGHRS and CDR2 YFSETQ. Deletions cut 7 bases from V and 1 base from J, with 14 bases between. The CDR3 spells CASGGASLNTGELFF. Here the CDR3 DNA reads TGCGCCAGCGGTGGGGCAAGCTTGAACACCGGGGAGCTGTTTTTT.

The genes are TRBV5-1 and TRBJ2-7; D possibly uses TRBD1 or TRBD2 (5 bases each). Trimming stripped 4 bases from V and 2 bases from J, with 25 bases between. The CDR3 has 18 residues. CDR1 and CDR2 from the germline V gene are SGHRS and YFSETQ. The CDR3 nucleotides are TGCGCCAGCAGCCCGGGGCAGGGACGCTCCCTCCTTACCTACGAGCAGTACTTC. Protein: CASSPGQGRSLLTYEQYF.

The DNA for the CDR3 is TGTGCCAGCAGTTTGGGGACAGGGTTAAGCTACGAGCAGTACTTC. Translating it yields CASSLGTGLSYEQYF. The rearrangement links TRBV27 to TRBJ2-7; 9 bases agree with TRBD1. The CDR3 totals 15 residues. Trimming removed 3 bases from V and 3 bases from J; junction bases left unmatched: 6. The germline V gene encodes CDR1 MNHEY and CDR2 SMNVEV (reference sequence).